The 24 T cell receptor beta chains presented below share a single source sample, sequenced in a study of blood T cell repertoires in COVID-19 (TCRdb year 2020). The library was obtained by the immunoSEQ multiplex PCR assay. In its TCRdb copy, this immuneACCESS table keeps in-frame sequences only and misses some clones. Where compared with another copy, unresolved V genes explain less than half of these, and the others have no known cause. Counted in this sample were 70,000 to 95,000 clones; around four fifths of them appeared once. The top ten clones comprise about 11% of the sample. Sequencing input: peripheral blood. These receptors were obtained from a woman aged 70 to 79 with active or convalescent COVID-19.

The gene calls are TRBV7-9 and TRBJ2-2; 8 bases map to TRBD1. Per germline, CDR1 SEHNR and CDR2 FQNEAQ (reference sequence). The CDR3 contains 16 residues. With V trimmed by 6 bases and J by 1 base, 7 bases remained unmatched. The CDR3, as DNA: TGTGCCAGCAGACATACGGGGACAGGGAACACCGGGGAGCTGTTTTTT. It specifies CASRHTGTGNTGELFF.

The rearrangement joins TRBV2 to TRBJ2-3; TRBD1 might be the D (5 bases). V shed 6 bases and J shed 3 bases, with 16 bases lying between them. Germline lookup yields CDR1 SNHLY and CDR2 FYNNEI. The CDR3 is 15 amino acids. The CDR3 sequence: CASSSQGIGTDTQYF. Here the CDR3 DNA reads TGTGCCAGCAGCTCCCAGGGTATTGGGACAGATACGCAGTATTTT. The variable domain in full, completed from reference TRBV2 and TRBJ2-3, reads EPEVTQTPSHQVTQMGQEVILRCVPISNHLYFYWYRQILGQKVEFLVSFYNNEISEKSEIFDDQFSVERPDGSNFTLKIRSTKLEDSAMYFCASSSQGIGTDTQYFGPGTRLTVL.

The CDR3 bases are TGTGCCATCAGGGGCGGACAGGACTCTGGCTACACCTTC. This gives the protein CAIRGGQDSGYTF. V is TRBV10-3 and J is TRBJ1-2; 7 bases map to TRBD1. In germline, CDR1 is ENHRY, CDR2 SYGVKD. V lost 6 bases, J lost 7 bases, and 8 bases stayed unmatched. The CDR3 loop spans 13 amino acids.

The rearrangement uses TRBV7-9 and TRBJ2-3; 8 bases map to TRBD2. The V gene's germline CDR1 is SEHNR and CDR2 FQNEAQ (reference sequence). This CDR3 is built from 13 residues. CDR3: CAEGAGATDTQYF. Here the CDR3 DNA reads TGTGCGGAGGGAGCGGGGGCCACAGATACGCAGTATTTT.

J is TRBJ1-5 and V is TRBV9; D gene uncertain. Per germline, CDR1 SGDLS and CDR2 YYNGEE. V lost 0 bases to trimming and J lost 9 bases, with 13 bases between them. The CDR3 runs 14 residues. CDR3 coding DNA: TGTGCCAGCAGCGTAGGTCTACTGAGCGGGCCCCAGCATTTT. Its protein product is CASSVGLLSGPQHF.

V gene TRBV6-6 combines with J gene TRBJ1-2; 7 bases align to TRBD1. The germline V gene encodes CDR1 MNHNY and CDR2 SVGAGI (reference sequence). Trimming took 5 bases from V and 7 from J; bases not matched to a gene: 10. There are 14 residues in the CDR3. The CDR3 bases are TGTGCCAGCAGTCAGGGGGATGCTCGTTCTGGCTACACCTTC. It yields the protein CASSQGDARSGYTF.

The chain employs TRBV3-1 (or the pseudogene TRBV3-2) and TRBJ2-7, with D possibly TRBD1 on 8 matching bases. Between the trimmed V and J ends, which lost 5 bases and 4 bases, there was a span of 18 bases. There are 15 residues in the CDR3. Germline V gene data show CDR1 as LGHDT and CDR2 as YNNKEL (reference sequence). The CDR3 is CASSKGGTGSYEQYF. CDR3 DNA sequence: TGTGCCAGCAGCAAGGGAGGGACAGGCTCTTACGAGCAGTACTTC.

The gene calls are TRBV6-6 and TRBJ1-2, with D unresolved. The CDR3 consists of 12 residues. Germline CDR1 reads MNHNY; CDR2 reads SVGAGI (reference sequence). Trimming stripped 1 base from V and 3 bases from J, with 3 bases between. The CDR3 nucleotides read TGTGCCAGCAGTTACTTAGACTATGGCTACACCTTC. Its protein is CASSYLDYGYTF.

The chain recombines TRBV9 with TRBJ1-6; perhaps TRBD1 as D (5 bases). The CDR3 length is 14 residues. Deletions cut 4 bases from V and 6 bases from J, with 11 bases between. Germline CDR1 is SGDLS and CDR2 is YYNGEE. CDR3 sequence reads: CASSRGDPNSPLHF. DNA of the CDR3: TGTGCCAGCAGCAGGGGCGACCCTAATTCACCCCTCCACTTT.

A single count supports this clone. The chain uses TRBV18 and TRBJ1-1, with D unclear. This CDR3 is 14 amino acids long. Trimming shortened V by 7 bases and J by 1 base, and 13 bases separated the two germline ends. Germline V lookup: CDR1 KGHSH, CDR2 LQKENI. The CDR3 DNA reads as TGTGCCAGCTTCGTTTCTATTGGGAACACTGAAGCTTTCTTT. It encodes CASFVSIGNTEAFF.

The gene calls are TRBV2 and TRBJ1-2, with unresolved D. V was pared by 10 bases and J by 7 bases, with 22 bases between. Germline-derived CDR1 and CDR2 are SNHLY and FYNNEI. The CDR3 has 14 amino acids. Here the CDR3 DNA reads TGTGCCACTAGCATCTCGGGAATCGAACGTGGCTACACCTTC. Translated, it gives CATSISGIERGYTF.

CDR3 sequence: CASSWTSGVSYNEQFF. In DNA, the CDR3 is TGTGCCAGCAGTTGGACTAGCGGGGTCTCCTACAATGAGCAGTTCTTC. The chain uses TRBV6-2 or TRBV6-3 and TRBJ2-1; 12 bases align to TRBD2. Germline-derived CDR1 and CDR2 are MNHEY and SVGEGT. The CDR3 is made up of 16 amino acids. V lost 4 bases and J lost 0; bases outside the gene matches: 1.

This chain uses TRBV24-1 with TRBJ1-2; 9 positions agree with TRBD1. Germline CDR1 KGHDR, CDR2 SFDVKD. J gave up 4 bases and V 4 bases, and 6 bases lay outside the gene matches. This CDR3 has 15 residues. The CDR3 DNA follows: TGTGCCACCAGTGACCAAGACAGGGGGGGCTATGGCTACACCTTC. This encodes CATSDQDRGGYGYTF.

The genes are TRBV3-1 (or the pseudogene TRBV3-2) and TRBJ2-1, with D unresolved. V was clipped by 1 base and J by 8 bases, with 3 bases between them. The CDR3 runs to 11 residues. Germline values: CDR1 LGHDT, CDR2 YNNKEL (reference sequence). The CDR3 bases are TGTGCCAGCAGCCAAGCGGATGAGCAGTTCTTC. This sequence encodes CASSQADEQFF.

The J gene is TRBJ2-2, the V gene TRBV7-2, with D possibly being TRBD2 (6 bases). CDR3 size: 15 residues. CDR1 and CDR2 (germline): SGHTA, FQGNSA. V was trimmed by 1 base and J by 4 bases, leaving 10 bases between them. CDR3 loop: CASSLGRRATGELFF. In DNA form, the CDR3 reads TGTGCCAGCAGCTTAGGGCGGAGGGCCACCGGGGAGCTGTTTTTT.

This chain connects TRBV29-1 to TRBJ1-1, with TRBD1 identical over 10 bases. Germline V CDR1 and CDR2: SQVTM, ANQGSEA. The J segment lost 5 bases and the V segment lost 5 bases, leaving 5 bases of the junction unmatched. The CDR3 totals 13 residues. CDR3 DNA: TGCAGCGTTAGGACAGGGGGGAAGACTGAAGCTTTCTTT. It codes for CSVRTGGKTEAFF.

The chain uses TRBV14 and TRBJ2-7, with a weak D call TRBD2 (6 bases). Germline V lookup: CDR1 SGHDN, CDR2 FVKESK. The CDR3 contains 13 residues. V was cut by 5 bases and J by 7 bases, with 15 bases left in between. CDR3 protein: CASSAPPGEEQYF. CDR3 DNA sequence: TGTGCCAGCAGCGCTCCTCCGGGGGAAGAGCAGTACTTC.

The chain employs TRBV5-6 and TRBJ1-6; 8 bases line up with TRBD1. Germline CDR1 reads SGHDT; CDR2 reads YYEEEE. The CDR3 contains 15 residues. Trimming at V came to 2 bases and at J to 8 bases, leaving 6 bases not matched to a gene. The CDR3 sequence is CASSLLDRADSPLHF. The CDR3 nucleotides are TGTGCCAGCAGCTTACTGGACAGGGCAGATTCACCCCTCCACTTT.

This clone turned up a few times. The J gene is TRBJ2-6, the V gene TRBV19; D may be TRBD1 (6 bases). This CDR3 region has 17 residues. From germline, CDR1 is LNHDA and CDR2 SQIVND (reference sequence). V was shortened by 6 bases and J by 0 bases, with 15 bases between the two germline ends. Written as DNA, the CDR3 is TGTGCCAGTAGGTGGGGGCGGTCAAACTCTGGGGCCAACGTCCTGACTTTC. Residues: CASRWGRSNSGANVLTF.

This clone occurred many times. The chain links TRBV18 to TRBJ1-1; D ambiguous. The CDR3 is made up of 14 amino acids. Trimming shortened V by 3 bases and J by 0 bases, and 8 bases separated the two germline ends. Germline CDR1 and CDR2: KGHSH and LQKENI. CDR3 in amino acids: CASSPEGLNTEAFF. The CDR3, as DNA: TGTGCCAGCTCACCGGAGGGCCTGAACACTGAAGCTTTCTTT.

The CDR3 spells CASRPSGGPYEQYF. The CDR3 DNA sequence: TGTGCCAGCAGGCCTAGCGGTGGCCCATACGAGCAGTACTTC. The chain has TRBV5-4 and TRBJ2-7; TRBD2 aligns across 7 bases. CDR1 and CDR2 (germline): SGHNT, YYREEE (reference sequence). The CDR3 is 14 residues long. V trimming: 5 bases; J trimming: 4 bases; junction bases outside the gene matches: 9.

The CDR3 spells CASSLTGTGNQPQHF. Here the CDR3 DNA reads TGTGCCAGCAGCTTGACAGGGACGGGCAATCAGCCCCAGCATTTT. The chain combines TRBV7-2 with TRBJ1-5; TRBD1 matches at 7 bases. Germline values: CDR1 SGHTA, CDR2 FQGNSA. Trimming cost V 3 bases and J 2 bases; bases outside gene matches: 4. CDR3 size: 15 residues.

This chain links TRBV6-5 with TRBJ2-3; no definite D call. Germline loops: CDR1 MNHEY, CDR2 SVGAGI. CDR3 length equals 14 residues. V was pared by 2 bases and J by 0 bases, with 6 bases between. CDR3 coding DNA: TGTGCCAGCAGTTACAGCCTAAGCACAGATACGCAGTATTTT. This codes for CASSYSLSTDTQYF.

The chain uses TRBV10-1 and TRBJ2-5; possibly TRBD1 for D (6 bases). Trimming shortened V by 8 bases and J by 1 base, and 11 bases separated the two germline ends. CDR3 length: 13 residues. Germline CDR1 and CDR2: WNHNN and SYGVQD (reference sequence). The CDR3 DNA follows: TGCGCCAGCGCAAGGGACATCCAAGAGACCCAGTACTTC. Protein sequence: CASARDIQETQYF.